This T cell receptor (beta chain) is from a study of early T cells in non-severe SARS-CoV-2 infection. Overall study: Whole-blood bulk RNA, unsorted, was sequenced, and chains were unpaired.

TCRdb reprocessed the 5' RACE reads via MiXCR and lists one record per CDR3 protein. This sample has 35,000 to 40,000 distinct CDR3 sequences; 5% to 6.5% occur once, and the top ten carry 20% to 30%. The germline CDR1 and CDR2 sequences are LGHNA and YNFKEQ. CDR3 length: 15 amino acids. Trimming at V came to 2 bases and at J to 8 bases, leaving 11 bases not matched to a gene. Ten or more counts support this clonotype. The chain combines TRBV4-2 with TRBJ1-2; 7 nucleotides agree with TRBD1. The TCR comes from an adult who was a healthcare worker with PCR-confirmed SARS-CoV-2 infection or an uninfected control (not recorded which). The sample comprised whole blood. The CDR3 DNA is TGTGCCAGCAGCCAATCTCGACAGGGTATAGGGGGCTACACCTTC. Residues: CASSQSRQGIGGYTF.